Listed here are 29 T cell receptor beta chains from one sample, sequenced in a study of human versus mouse CDR3 diversity and MHC coevolution. Assay used: immunoSEQ multiplex PCR; TCRdb lists only in-frame clones, some missing. Found here are about 81,000 clones, around 93% of them singletons; the top ten hold approximately 1.4%. Sequencing was done on a sample of naive CD4+ T cells from blood. The subset: CD45RO-negative CD62L-positive naive CD4 T cells. Receptor source: a person aged 30-69 years in good health.

The V and J genes are TRBV2 and TRBJ2-7; TRBD2 matches at 10 bases. The junction had 10 bases not matched to a gene; V was cut back by 6 bases and J by 8 bases. Germline CDR1 SNHLY, CDR2 FYNNEI. This CDR3 comprises 14 residues. The CDR3: CASRPQTAGGQQYF. Here the CDR3 DNA reads TGTGCCAGCAGACCTCAGACAGCGGGAGGGCAGCAGTACTTC.

The chain combines TRBV7-3 with TRBJ1-2; D is possibly TRBD1 (6 bases). This CDR3 spans 13 amino acids. The germline V and J ends were trimmed by 4 bases and 8 bases, with 14 bases remaining between them. Germline-derived CDR1 and CDR2 are SGHTA and FQGTGA. The chain's CDR3 is CASSSYNRVGYTF. The CDR3 nucleotides read TGTGCCAGCAGCTCATATAACAGGGTCGGCTACACCTTC.

The CDR3 coding sequence is TGTGCCACCACACGGCGGATGAACACTGAAGCTTTCTTT. Protein sequence: CATTRRMNTEAFF. The chain links TRBV15 to TRBJ1-1, with D unresolved. This CDR3 is built from 13 residues. Looked up from germline, CDR1 is LNHNV and CDR2 is YYDKDF (reference sequence). Trimming took off 7 bases at V and 0 bases at J, with 9 bases between the two ends.

The chain couples TRBV6-1 to TRBJ2-2, with D possibly being TRBD1 (6 bases). The CDR3 extends over 15 amino acids. V lost 6 bases, J lost 5 bases, and 16 bases lay in between. CDR1 is MNHNS, CDR2 SASEGT, per germline. CDR3 region: CASREGQPSTGELFF. DNA for the CDR3: TGTGCCAGCAGAGAGGGACAACCGTCGACCGGGGAGCTGTTTTTT.

The chain combines TRBV25-1 with TRBJ2-5, with D perhaps matching TRBD2 (6 bases). Trimming shortened V by 4 bases and J by 1 base, and 16 bases separated the two germline ends. The CDR3 totals 16 residues. In germline, CDR1 is MGHDK, CDR2 SYGVNS. CDR3 in DNA: TGTGCCAGCAGTGGCCCAAGACTAGAACCCCAAGAGACCCAGTACTTC. Translation: CASSGPRLEPQETQYF.

In DNA, the CDR3 is TGTGCCAGCAGCTTGGGGGGACTAGCGGGAGCCACAGATACGCAGTATTTT. Translated: CASSLGGLAGATDTQYF. The chain is built from TRBV5-6 and TRBJ2-3, with TRBD2 matching over 14 bases. CDR1 SGHDT and CDR2 YYEEEE come from the germline V gene. V was pared by 0 bases and J by 2 bases, with 2 bases of the junction left unmatched. CDR3 size: 17 residues. The whole variable domain, remainder taken from reference TRBV5-6 and TRBJ2-3, is DAGVTQSPTHLIKTRGQQVTLRCSPKSGHDTVSWYQQALGQGPQFIFQYYEEEERQRGNFPDRFSGHQFPNYSSELNVNALLLGDSALYLCASSLGGLAGATDTQYFGPGTRLTVL.

The chain recombines TRBV9 with TRBJ2-5; 10 nucleotides align to TRBD2. Germline V lookup: CDR1 SGDLS, CDR2 YYNGEE. V was pared by 0 bases and J by 4 bases, with 9 bases of the junction left unmatched. The CDR3 extends over 17 amino acids. The CDR3 coding sequence is TGTGCCAGCAGCGTAGGGTCCAGCGGGGGGGGCCGAGAGACCCAGTACTTC. Protein product: CASSVGSSGGGRETQYF.

About this clone itself: One end of the junction is discordant with germline, which a read error may explain. This chain connects TRBV6-1 to TRBJ1-4, with TRBD1 identical over 9 bases. This CDR3 spans 20 amino acids. Germline V gene lookup returns CDR1 MNHNS and CDR2 SASEGT. The CDR3 DNA is TGTGCCGGCAGTGAAACGAACGACAGGGGGGGTCCCTCAACTAATGAAAAACTGTTTTTT. It yields the protein CAGSETNDRGGPSTNEKLFF.

V gene TRBV19 combines with J gene TRBJ1-2, with 8 bases lining up with TRBD1. V lost 5 bases and J lost 8; bases outside the gene matches: 13. The CDR3 spans 15 residues. Germline CDR1 LNHDA, CDR2 SQIVND (reference sequence). The CDR3 here is CASSEGQVHRRGYTF. CDR3 in DNA: TGTGCCAGTAGTGAGGGACAGGTCCACCGGCGGGGCTACACCTTC.

The chain carries TRBV7-9 and TRBJ2-6; a possible D gene is TRBD1 (6 bases). The CDR3 runs to 16 residues. Looked up from germline, CDR1 is SEHNR and CDR2 is FQNEAQ (reference sequence). Between the trimmed V and J ends, which lost 2 bases and 2 bases, there was a span of 10 bases. The DNA of the CDR3 is TGTGCCAGCAGCTTACCCCAGGGGCCTGGGGCCAACGTCCTGACTTTC. It specifies CASSLPQGPGANVLTF.

The chain couples TRBV5-1 to TRBJ1-4, with D possibly being TRBD1 (5 bases). Germline values: CDR1 SGHRS, CDR2 YFSETQ. This CDR3 comprises 17 residues. Trimming stripped 3 bases from V and 2 bases from J, with 17 bases between. As DNA, the CDR3 is TGCGCCAGCAGCTATGGACACAACCTTCAGACTAATGAAAAACTGTTTTTT. It translates to CASSYGHNLQTNEKLFF.

This clone was seen a single time. The chain recombines TRBV5-1 with TRBJ1-6; D call uncertain. The CDR3 is made up of 12 amino acids. The V gene's germline CDR1 is SGHRS and CDR2 YFSETQ. Trimming took off 5 bases at V and 9 bases at J, with 9 bases between the two ends. The CDR3 region has the DNA TGCGCCAGCAGGGAGGAGGTTTCACCCCTCCACTTT. Its translation is CASREEVSPLHF.

This clone was seen a few times. The chain carries TRBV19 and TRBJ1-5; TRBD1 aligns across 9 bases. Germline-derived CDR1 and CDR2 are LNHDA and SQIVND (reference sequence). This CDR3 spans 12 amino acids. The V segment lost 11 bases and the J segment 7 bases; nucleotides outside the gene matches: 6. The CDR3 protein is CALQGARQPQHF. In DNA, the CDR3 is TGTGCCCTACAGGGGGCGAGGCAGCCCCAGCATTTT.

This clone has just a few counts. The rearrangement links TRBV5-8 to TRBJ1-4, with TRBD1 as a possible D gene (6 bases). From germline, CDR1 is SGHTS and CDR2 YDEGEE. The CDR3 extends over 13 amino acids. V lost 1 base to trimming and J lost 7 bases, with 8 bases between them. The CDR3 loop reads CASSLSGVEKLFF. CDR3 bases: TGTGCCAGCAGCTTGTCAGGGGTTGAAAAACTGTTTTTT.

The chain recombines TRBV9 with TRBJ1-3, with TRBD1 matching over 7 bases. Per germline, CDR1 SGDLS and CDR2 YYNGEE. The CDR3 is 15 residues long. J lost 4 bases, V lost 4 bases, and 8 bases had no gene match. This CDR3 reads CASSPTQGVGNTIYF. The DNA of the CDR3 is TGTGCCAGCAGCCCGACCCAGGGGGTCGGAAACACCATATATTTT.

This chain connects TRBV15 to TRBJ1-4; D might be TRBD1 (6 bases). Germline lookup yields CDR1 LNHNV and CDR2 YYDKDF (reference sequence). This CDR3 contains 15 residues. V shed 2 bases and J shed 1 base, with 8 bases lying between them. The CDR3 DNA is TGTGCCACCAGCAGAACAGGGCGAACTAATGAAAAACTGTTTTTT. Its protein is CATSRTGRTNEKLFF.

The chain has TRBV7-3 and TRBJ2-7; D is possibly TRBD2 (7 bases). Germline CDR1 is SGHTA and CDR2 is FQGTGA. The V and J ends lost 5 bases and 5 bases respectively, with 22 bases between them. CDR3 length: 16 amino acids. CDR3 loop: CASSPGGSGRGHEQYF. The CDR3 DNA is TGTGCCAGCAGCCCCGGCGGTTCAGGGCGGGGGCACGAGCAGTACTTC. Complete variable domain (other parts from reference TRBV7-3 and TRBJ2-7): GAGVSQTPSNKVTEKGKYVELRCDPISGHTALYWYRQSLGQGPEFLIYFQGTGAADDSGLPNDRFFAVRPEGSVSTLKIQRTERGDSAVYLCASSPGGSGRGHEQYFGPGTRLTVT.

The chain combines TRBV11-2 with TRBJ1-5, with 8 bases that match TRBD1. The CDR3 spans 15 residues. V was pared by 6 bases and J by 3 bases, with 7 bases of the junction left unmatched. Germline-derived CDR1 and CDR2 are SGHAT and FQNNGV. Here the CDR3 reads CASSSGQGPNQPQHF. CDR3 bases: TGTGCCAGCAGTTCCGGACAGGGCCCCAATCAGCCCCAGCATTTT.

This clone was detected only a few times. This chain uses TRBV10-3 with TRBJ2-7, with 11 bases aligning to TRBD1. The CDR3 length is 14 residues. Germline V gives CDR1 ENHRY, CDR2 SYGVKD. V was pared by 8 bases and J by 3 bases, with 6 bases of the junction left unmatched. The CDR3 loop reads CAIRGQGAYYEQYF. The CDR3 DNA reads TGTGCCATCCGCGGACAGGGGGCTTACTACGAGCAGTACTTC.

The CDR3 nucleotides are TGTGCCAGCAGCTCTGCGGGACAGGGGTCAGATACGCAGTATTTT. Translating gives CASSSAGQGSDTQYF. The chain employs TRBV11-3 and TRBJ2-3; 10 bases align to TRBD1. V dropped 4 bases and J dropped 4; count of bases not matched to a gene: 5. Germline-derived CDR1 and CDR2 are SGHNT and YENEEA. This CDR3 spans 15 amino acids.

V is TRBV6-1 and J is TRBJ1-4, with a weak D call TRBD1 (6 bases). Germline V gene sequence: CDR1 MNHNS, CDR2 SASEGT. V was cut by 8 bases and J by 7 bases, with 17 bases left in between. The CDR3 extends over 14 amino acids. CDR3 DNA sequence: TGTGCCAGCGCGGTTGGGGGGGCCCCTGAAAAACTGTTTTTT. The encoded protein is CASAVGGAPEKLFF.

Only one count was recorded for this clone. V gene TRBV28 combines with J gene TRBJ1-5; tentative D call: TRBD1 (5 bases). The CDR3 is 14 residues long. Germline V lookup: CDR1 MDHEN, CDR2 SYDVKM. Trimming took off 10 bases at V and 5 bases at J, with 18 bases between the two ends. The DNA for the CDR3 is TGTGCCACCTACTTGAAGGGGAGGGATCAGCCCCAGCATTTT. Amino acids: CATYLKGRDQPQHF.

This chain uses TRBV9 with TRBJ1-1, with D tentatively TRBD1 (5 bases). This CDR3 region has 13 residues. V lost 0 bases to trimming and J lost 4 bases, with 7 bases between them. Germline lookup yields CDR1 SGDLS and CDR2 YYNGEE. DNA for the CDR3: TGTGCCAGCAGCGTAGCAGGGTCCACTGAAGCTTTCTTT. Translation gives CASSVAGSTEAFF. The whole variable domain, filled in from reference TRBV9 and TRBJ1-1, reads DSGVTQTPKHLITATGQRVTLRCSPRSGDLSVYWYQQSLDQGLQFLIQYYNGEERAKGNILERFSAQQFPDLHSELNLSSLELGDSALYFCASSVAGSTEAFFGQGTRLTVV.

V usage is TRBV27 and J usage is TRBJ2-2; D not certain. The CDR3 extends over 14 amino acids. Germline CDR1 and CDR2: MNHEY and SMNVEV (reference sequence). The V end was cut by 2 bases, the J end by 6 bases, with 10 bases between. The DNA for the CDR3 is TGTGCCAGCAGTTTAGGAGCCTCACCCGGGGAGCTGTTTTTT. Translated: CASSLGASPGELFF.

The chain recombines TRBV19 with TRBJ1-3; unclear D gene. This CDR3 region has 18 residues. Germline loops: CDR1 LNHDA, CDR2 SQIVND (reference sequence). Trimming took off 1 base at V and 2 bases at J, with 18 bases between the two ends. The CDR3 sequence is CASSIALSRKAPGNTIYF. The CDR3 region has the DNA TGTGCCAGTAGTATAGCACTTTCGAGGAAAGCCCCTGGAAACACCATATATTTT.

The gene calls are TRBV14 and TRBJ2-7; D is unresolved. The CDR3 is 11 amino acids. The V and J ends lost 1 base and 7 bases respectively, with 5 bases between them. CDR1 and CDR2 from the germline V gene are SGHDN and FVKESK. This CDR3 is CASSQVREQYF. In DNA form, the CDR3 reads TGTGCCAGCAGCCAAGTCCGGGAGCAGTACTTC.

V is TRBV7-9 and J is TRBJ2-5; the match to TRBD1 covers 8 bases. The CDR3 spans 15 residues. The V and J ends lost 6 bases and 5 bases, in that order; junction bases with no gene match: 11. Germline CDR1 reads SEHNR; CDR2 reads FQNEAQ (reference sequence). Here the CDR3 DNA reads TGTGCCAGCAGGCCTCGACAGGGACAGGAGGAGACCCAGTACTTC. Translation: CASRPRQGQEETQYF.

The rearrangement links TRBV9 to TRBJ2-5, with TRBD1 matching over 10 bases. The germline V gene encodes CDR1 SGDLS and CDR2 YYNGEE. The CDR3 totals 16 residues. V trimming: 2 bases; J trimming: 11 bases; junction bases outside the gene matches: 15. The CDR3 spells CASSVADRGLFGEQYF. In DNA form, the CDR3 reads TGTGCCAGCAGCGTGGCAGACAGGGGGCTATTTGGGGAGCAGTACTTC.

The rearrangement links TRBV6-5 to TRBJ2-5; TRBD2 matches at 13 bases. With 5 bases clipped from V and 5 bases from J, the junction kept 5 bases outside the gene matches. The CDR3 totals 15 residues. Germline values: CDR1 MNHEY, CDR2 SVGAGI. In nucleotides, the CDR3 is TGTGCCAGCAGTGCCGGACTAGCGGGAGTGGAGACCCAGTACTTC. Translating it yields CASSAGLAGVETQYF.